The T cell receptor (beta chain) described here comes from a study of cytomegalovirus exposure and HLA in healthy donors. With 5 bases removed from V and 1 base from J, the gap between germline ends came to 15 bases. This CDR3 region has 15 residues. CDR1 SGHTA and CDR2 FQGNSA come from the germline V gene. The PCR was carried out with 60 Vbeta primers and 13 Jbeta primers. Profiling relied on immunoSEQ multiplex PCR, and the TCRdb table lists in-frame clones only, not all of them. The sample records tens of thousands of clones, about 76% being singletons. The chain is built from TRBV7-2 and TRBJ2-7, with a possible D match to TRBD1 (6 bases). The receptor's source is a man aged 25-40 years in good health and CMV-seropositive. The sample was PBMCs. The CDR3, as DNA: TGTGCCAGCAGCGCCACAGGGAGTTCTTCCTACGAGCAGTACTTC. Translating it yields CASSATGSSSYEQYF. The entire variable domain, with the rest obtained from reference TRBV7-2 and TRBJ2-7, is as follows: GAGVSQSPSNKVTEKGKDVELRCDPISGHTALYWYRQSLGQGLEFLIYFQGNSAPDKSGLPSDRFSAERTGGSVSTLTIQRTQQEDSAVYLCASSATGSSSYEQYFGPGTRLTVT.